Listed here are 5 T cell receptor beta chains from one sample, sequenced in a study of post-analysis software for immune sequencing data. Broader study findings: Patients had higher frequencies than controls of about 5 TRBV segments, including TRBV5-6, TRBV5-1 and TRBV20-1.

Presence of unique molecular identifiers characterized the TCR beta cDNA libraries. One entry per CDR3 protein results from TCRdb running MiXCR on the PCR reads. The top ten hold roughly 12% of the sample, which has hundreds of thousands of distinct CDR3 sequences, around 64% seen once. These receptors' targets are unknown. The source material was blood. These receptors were collected from a girl aged 2 to 10 with multiple sclerosis.

This chain joins TRBV21-1 and TRBJ2-5; the listed D gene, TRBD1, was not tested against the DNA. TRBV21-1 is reported as a pseudogene. The CDR3 loop spans 13 amino acids. The CDR3 sequence: CASSKAGRGGMYF. CDR3 DNA sequence: TGTGCCAGCAGCAAAGCGGGCAGGGGGGGAATGTACTTC.

J is TRBJ2-1 and V is TRBV29-1; tentatively, D is TRBD2 (5 bases). The J call may be faulty, since TRBJ2-7 better matches the DNA end. The length of the CDR3 is 13 residues. Germline V gives CDR1 SQVTM, CDR2 ANQGSEA. The chain's CDR3 is CSVSEVSGNEQYF. The CDR3 DNA follows: TGCAGCGTTTCGGAGGTGTCGGGCAATGAGCAGTACTTC.

Details on this clonotype: A junction boundary mismatches the germline segment, possibly from a read error. The gene calls are TRBV28 and TRBJ2-1; 7 bases are shared with TRBD1. Germline values: CDR1 MDHEN, CDR2 SYDVKM. CDR3 length: 14 residues. CDR3 sequence (DNA): TGTGCCAGCGGCGGACAGGCCTCCTACAATGGGCAGTTCTTC. Amino acids: CASGGQASYNGQFF.

The chain recombines TRBV7-9 with TRBJ1-2, with 8 bases that match TRBD1. This CDR3 has 16 amino acids. The germline V gene encodes CDR1 SEHNR and CDR2 FQNEAQ (reference sequence). The V segment lost 2 bases and the J segment 6 bases; nucleotides outside the gene matches: 11. In DNA, the CDR3 is TGTGCCAGCAGCTTAAGTACGACAGGGGACTCAGATGGCTACACCTTC. Translating it yields CASSLSTTGDSDGYTF.

This clonotype showed up just a few times. The rearrangement uses TRBV12-3 or TRBV12-4 and TRBJ2-1, with TRBD2 as a possible D gene (7 bases). The CDR3 is 18 residues long. Trimming shortened V by 4 bases and J by 3 bases, and 22 bases separated the two germline ends. Here the CDR3 DNA reads TGTGCCAGCAGTTACCCCTCTTTAAGGGGGGGACACTACAATGAGCAGTTCTTC. Its translation is CASSYPSLRGGHYNEQFF.